This T cell receptor beta chain was found in a study of blood T cell repertoires in COVID-19. The overall study: Acute and convalescent COVID-19 specimens originated in the United States, Italy and Spain.

Germline V lookup: CDR1 LNHDA, CDR2 SQIVND (reference sequence). This CDR3 has 14 residues. The V and J ends lost 0 bases and 9 bases respectively, with 12 bases between them. Method: immunoSEQ multiplex PCR; TCRdb's copy keeps in-frame clones and lacks some. Of 200,000 to 300,000 clones listed, around nine tenths are singletons. The J gene is TRBJ2-1, the V gene TRBV19, with D unclear. The sequence was obtained from a woman in her late teens or twenties who had recovered from COVID-19. The specimen was PBMCs or T cells enriched from blood (not recorded which). CDR3 DNA: TGTGCCAGTAGTATAGATGTTAGCCCCAGTGAGCAGTTCTTC. Protein sequence: CASSIDVSPSEQFF.